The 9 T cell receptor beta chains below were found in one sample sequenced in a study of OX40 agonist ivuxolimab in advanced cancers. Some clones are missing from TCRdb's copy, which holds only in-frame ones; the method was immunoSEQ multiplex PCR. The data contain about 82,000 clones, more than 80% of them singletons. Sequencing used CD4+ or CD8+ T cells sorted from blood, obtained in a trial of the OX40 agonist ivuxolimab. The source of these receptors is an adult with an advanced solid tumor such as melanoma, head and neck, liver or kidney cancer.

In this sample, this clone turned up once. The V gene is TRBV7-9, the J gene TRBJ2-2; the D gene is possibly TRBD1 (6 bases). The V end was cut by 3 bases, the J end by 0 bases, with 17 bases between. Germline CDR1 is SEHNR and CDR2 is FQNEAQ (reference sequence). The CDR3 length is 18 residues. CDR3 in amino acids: CASSFPPPGTPNTGELFF. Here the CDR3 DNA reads TGTGCCAGCAGCTTCCCTCCGCCGGGGACACCGAACACCGGGGAGCTGTTTTTT.

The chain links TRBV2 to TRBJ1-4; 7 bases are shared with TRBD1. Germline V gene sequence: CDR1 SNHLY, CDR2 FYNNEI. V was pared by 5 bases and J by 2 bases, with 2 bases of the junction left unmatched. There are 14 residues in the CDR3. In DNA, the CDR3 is TGTGCCAGCAGTTTACAGGGGACTAATGAAAAACTGTTTTTT. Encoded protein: CASSLQGTNEKLFF.

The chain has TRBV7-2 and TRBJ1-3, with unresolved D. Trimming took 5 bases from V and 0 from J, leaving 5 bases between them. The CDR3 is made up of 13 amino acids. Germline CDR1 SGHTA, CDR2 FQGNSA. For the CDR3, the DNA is TGTGCCAGCAGCCCATACTCTGGAAACACCATATATTTT. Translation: CASSPYSGNTIYF.

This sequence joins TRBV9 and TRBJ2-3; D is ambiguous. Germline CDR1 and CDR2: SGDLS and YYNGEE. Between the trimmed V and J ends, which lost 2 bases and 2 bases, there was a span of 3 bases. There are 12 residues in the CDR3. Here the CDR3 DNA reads TGTGCCAGCAGCGTGTTCACAGATACGCAGTATTTT. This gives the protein CASSVFTDTQYF.

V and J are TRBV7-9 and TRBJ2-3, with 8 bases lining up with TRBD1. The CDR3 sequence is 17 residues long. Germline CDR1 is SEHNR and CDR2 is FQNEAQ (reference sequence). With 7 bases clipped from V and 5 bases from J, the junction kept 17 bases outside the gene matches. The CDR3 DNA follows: TGTGCCAGCATCAAGATTCCCCGAGACAGGGGTAAAGATACGCAGTATTTT. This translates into CASIKIPRDRGKDTQYF.

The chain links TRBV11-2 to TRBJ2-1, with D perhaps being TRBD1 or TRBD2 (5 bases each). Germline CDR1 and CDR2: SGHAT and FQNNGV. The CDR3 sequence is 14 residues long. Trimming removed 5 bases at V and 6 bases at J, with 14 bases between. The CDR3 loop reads CASSLGTGFNEQFF. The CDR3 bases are TGTGCCAGCAGCCTTGGGACGGGGTTCAATGAGCAGTTCTTC.

CDR3 sequence reads: CASSLDRNTYGYTF. The DNA for the CDR3 is TGTGCCAGCAGCTTAGACAGGAATACGTATGGCTACACCTTC. The V call is TRBV11-2, the J call TRBJ1-2; D gene unclear. Germline CDR1 SGHAT, CDR2 FQNNGV. CDR3 length: 14 amino acids. Trimming pared 0 bases from V and 5 bases from J, leaving 10 bases between.

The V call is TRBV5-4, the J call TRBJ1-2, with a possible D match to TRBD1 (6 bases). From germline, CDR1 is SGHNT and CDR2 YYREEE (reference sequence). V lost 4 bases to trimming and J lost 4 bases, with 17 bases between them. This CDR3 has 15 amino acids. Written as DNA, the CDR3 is TGTGCCAGCAGCCCAATTGGAGGGGGGGTCTATGGCTACACCTTC. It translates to CASSPIGGGVYGYTF.

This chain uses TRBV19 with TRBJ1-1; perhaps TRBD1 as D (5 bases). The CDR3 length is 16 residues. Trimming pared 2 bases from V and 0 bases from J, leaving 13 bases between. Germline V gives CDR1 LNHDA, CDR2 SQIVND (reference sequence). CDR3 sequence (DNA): TGTGCCAGTAGTATAAGGGGAGCTCATCTGAACACTGAAGCTTTCTTT. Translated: CASSIRGAHLNTEAFF.